This T cell receptor (beta chain) is drawn from a study of cytomegalovirus exposure and HLA in healthy donors. Study observations and caveats: A missense DCLRE1C variant was associated with V- and J-gene trimming of TCR beta chains in a later analysis, and an independent cohort replicated the association. A later analysis reportedly identified an Asian-associated ancestry cluster as carrying fewer N-insertions than the 666-donor mean. Across all donors, roughly uniform sequencing depth was an assumption of the presence/absence analyses.

Comment on this clone: What it recognizes is unknown.

Vbeta (60) and Jbeta (13) primers were used in the PCR. Using immunoSEQ multiplex PCR, the repertoire was profiled, and TCRdb retains in-frame clones only, with some absent. Among around 40,000 clones listed, roughly 80% were seen once. The V and J ends lost 7 bases and 1 base respectively, with 10 bases between them. This CDR3 spans 13 amino acids. In germline, CDR1 is SNHLY, CDR2 FYNNEI. The rearrangement uses TRBV2 and TRBJ1-1; no reliable D call. The receptor's source is a man in his thirties or forties in good health and CMV-seronegative. The sequencing input was PBMCs. The CDR3 here is CASILSRNTEAFF. CDR3 DNA sequence: TGTGCCAGCATCCTAAGTCGGAACACTGAAGCTTTCTTT. The entire variable domain, with the rest obtained from reference TRBV2 and TRBJ1-1, is as follows: EPEVTQTPSHQVTQMGQEVILRCVPISNHLYFYWYRQILGQKVEFLVSFYNNEISEKSEIFDDQFSVERPDGSNFTLKIRSTKLEDSAMYFCASILSRNTEAFFGQGTRLTVV.